One T cell receptor beta chain is described in this entry. The entry originates in a study of blood T cell repertoires in COVID-19. As originally analysed: Reference gene primer amplification gave estimated nucleated cell counts. Sequencing was performed with immunoSEQ multiplex PCR; in TCRdb, only in-frame clones are kept and a portion is missing. V and J calls and clone size follow that table, whereas D and trimming were derived from the DNA. This table has 200,000 to 250,000 clones, 80% to 90% appearing once. Participants came from 24 US areas, aged about 18 to 89 years. Clinical histories supplied by participants themselves formed the basis of cohort assignment. The CDR3 spans 12 residues. The V gene lost 3 bases and the J gene lost 7 bases, with 7 bases spanning the gap.

The gene calls are TRBV12-3 or TRBV12-4 and TRBJ2-1; no clear D gene. Material for sequencing was PBMCs or T cells enriched from blood (not recorded which). The clonotype was recovered from a man in his forties who had recovered from COVID-19. The CDR3 nucleotides are TGTGCCAGCAGTTTTTTCCATAATGAGCAGTTCTTC. As protein: CASSFFHNEQFF.